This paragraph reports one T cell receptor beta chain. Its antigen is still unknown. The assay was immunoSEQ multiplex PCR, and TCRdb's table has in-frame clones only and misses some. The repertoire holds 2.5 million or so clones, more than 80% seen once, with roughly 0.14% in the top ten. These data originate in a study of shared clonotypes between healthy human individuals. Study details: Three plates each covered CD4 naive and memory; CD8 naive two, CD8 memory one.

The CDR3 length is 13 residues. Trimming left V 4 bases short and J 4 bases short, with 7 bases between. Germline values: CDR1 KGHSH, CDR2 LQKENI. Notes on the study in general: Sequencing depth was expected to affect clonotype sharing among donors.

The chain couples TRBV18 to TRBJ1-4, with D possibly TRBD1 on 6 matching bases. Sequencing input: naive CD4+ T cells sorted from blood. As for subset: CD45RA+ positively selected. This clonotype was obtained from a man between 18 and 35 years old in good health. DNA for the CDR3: TGTGCCAGCTCACAGGGGGTTAATGAAAAACTGTTTTTT. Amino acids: CASSQGVNEKLFF.